The clone carrying this T cell receptor beta chain was seen ten or more times. Antigen specificity is unknown. The data were obtained in a study of regulatory T cells in long-lasting Graves disease. Study outcomes and limitations: Since the sample size was small, accuracy may have been reduced.

V lost 7 bases and J lost 2, with 9 bases in between. Germline loops: CDR1 MNHEY, CDR2 SVGEGT. The CDR3 is 13 amino acids. Specified time point: newly diagnosed GD, antithyroid drugs for less than 3 months. From PBMCs, RNA was extracted and then used to make the TCR library. Building the TCR beta libraries relied on iRepertoire HTBI primers, and CDR3 regions underwent Arm-PCR. TCRdb called the multiplex PCR reads again in MiXCR, with one record for every CDR3 protein. The sample carries roughly 380,000 distinct CDR3 sequences, around 16% recorded once. The source was peripheral blood mononuclear cells (PBMCs), collected at new diagnosis, from a patient treated with antithyroid drugs. V usage is TRBV6-2 or TRBV6-3 and J usage is TRBJ2-1; no clear D. This receptor was obtained from a female donor with Graves disease. The CDR3: CASTRKTYNEQFF. CDR3 nucleotides: TGTGCCAGCACCCGAAAAACCTACAATGAGCAGTTCTTC.